These 32 T cell receptor beta chains were sequenced from one sample in a study of blood T cell repertoires in COVID-19. This table comes from immunoSEQ multiplex PCR, and its TCRdb copy is limited to in-frame clones, with some not included. The sample has 240,000 or so clones; 70% to 90% are singletons. The sequenced material came from peripheral blood. Every receptor here comes from a woman aged 30 to 39 who had recovered from COVID-19.

The chain links TRBV25-1 to TRBJ1-5, with 11 positions matching TRBD1. V shed 2 bases, J shed 6 bases, and the junction held 9 bases outside the gene matches. The CDR3 totals 17 residues. Germline V gene sequence: CDR1 MGHDK, CDR2 SYGVNS. The CDR3 sequence is CASSELPGQGVFQPQHF. The CDR3 nucleotides are TGTGCCAGCAGTGAACTACCGGGACAGGGGGTTTTTCAGCCCCAGCATTTT. Filled out from reference TRBV25-1 and TRBJ1-5, the complete variable domain reads EADIYQTPRYLVIGTGKKITLECSQTMGHDKMYWYQQDPGMELHLIHYSYGVNSTEKGDLSSESTVSRIRTEHFPLTLESARPSHTSQYLCASSELPGQGVFQPQHFGDGTRLSIL.

The genes are TRBV4-1 and TRBJ1-2, with 8 bases aligning to TRBD1. This CDR3 has 17 amino acids. CDR1 MGHRA and CDR2 YSYEKL come from the germline V gene. The ends lost 0 bases at V and 2 bases at J; junction bases unmatched: 8. The CDR3 here is CASSQDIQGAMNYGYTF. In DNA form, the CDR3 reads TGCGCCAGCAGCCAAGATATTCAGGGGGCGATGAACTATGGCTACACCTTC.

This clone was counted a single time. The chain uses TRBV29-1 and TRBJ1-5; D perhaps matches TRBD1 (6 bases). The CDR3 runs 15 residues. Trimming pared 6 bases from V and 6 bases from J, leaving 21 bases between. Germline loops: CDR1 SQVTM, CDR2 ANQGSEA. The CDR3 nucleotides read TGCAGCGTCATAATAACACAGGGACCGGGTCAGCCCCAGCATTTT. Translated: CSVIITQGPGQPQHF. Variable domain in full (rest from reference TRBV29-1 and TRBJ1-5): SAVISQKPSRDICQRGTSLTIQCQVDSQVTMMFWYRQQPGQSLTLIATANQGSEATYESGFVIDKFPISRPNLTFSTLTVSNMSPEDSSIYLCSVIITQGPGQPQHFGDGTRLSIL.

The chain combines TRBV29-1 with TRBJ1-1; D not resolved. CDR3 length: 14 residues. Germline-derived CDR1 and CDR2 are SQVTM and ANQGSEA. Trimming took 6 bases from V and 5 from J, leaving 19 bases between them. This CDR3 is CSVSEMWAGTEAFF. CDR3 coding DNA: TGCAGCGTCTCGGAGATGTGGGCGGGGACTGAAGCTTTCTTT.

The chain couples TRBV7-2 to TRBJ1-2; D may be TRBD1 (5 bases). This CDR3 is built from 13 residues. Germline CDR1 reads SGHTA; CDR2 reads FQGNSA. The V end was cut by 5 bases, the J end by 2 bases, with 9 bases between. The CDR3: CASSLQENYGYTF. Written as DNA, the CDR3 is TGTGCCAGCAGCCTACAGGAGAACTATGGCTACACCTTC. Combining the CDR3 with reference TRBV7-2 and TRBJ1-2 gives the whole variable domain GAGVSQSPSNKVTEKGKDVELRCDPISGHTALYWYRQSLGQGLEFLIYFQGNSAPDKSGLPSDRFSAERTGGSVSTLTIQRTQQEDSAVYLCASSLQENYGYTFGSGTRLTVV.

The chain joins TRBV24-1 to TRBJ2-3; TRBD2 might be the D (6 bases). This CDR3 comprises 14 residues. V was trimmed by 5 bases and J by 4 bases, leaving 12 bases between them. The germline CDR1 and CDR2 sequences are KGHDR and SFDVKD. The CDR3: CATSARTGADTQYF. The DNA of the CDR3 is TGTGCCACCAGTGCCCGAACGGGGGCAGATACGCAGTATTTT.

The chain joins TRBV27 to TRBJ1-2; possibly TRBD1 for D (5 bases). The CDR3 runs 14 residues. Germline V gene data show CDR1 as MNHEY and CDR2 as SMNVEV (reference sequence). V was clipped by 2 bases and J by 7 bases, with 14 bases between them. The CDR3 nucleotides are TGTGCCAGCAGTTTAACTAGCCTCGGGGGTGGCTACACCTTC. This encodes CASSLTSLGGGYTF.

In this sample, this clone turned up a few times. The V and J genes are TRBV10-3 and TRBJ2-1; the D gene is possibly TRBD1 (5 bases). CDR1 is ENHRY and CDR2 is SYGVKD in the germline V gene. The CDR3 runs 14 residues. With 3 bases removed from V and 10 bases from J, the gap between germline ends came to 16 bases. The CDR3 protein is CAISDRGWVEEQFF. DNA of the CDR3: TGTGCCATCAGTGATAGGGGTTGGGTGGAGGAGCAGTTCTTC.

V is TRBV11-2 and J is TRBJ1-5; the match to TRBD1 covers 9 bases. The trim removed 5 bases at V and 7 bases at J, leaving 3 bases unmatched. The length of the CDR3 is 13 residues. From germline, CDR1 is SGHAT and CDR2 FQNNGV. CDR3 protein: CASSPQGAQPQHF. In nucleotides, the CDR3 is TGTGCCAGCAGCCCACAGGGGGCCCAGCCCCAGCATTTT.

The chain uses TRBV4-1 and TRBJ2-7; a possible D gene is TRBD2 (6 bases). V gave up 3 bases and J gave up 5 bases, with 23 bases separating them. CDR3 length: 17 residues. CDR1 is MGHRA and CDR2 is YSYEKL in the germline V gene. DNA of the CDR3: TGCGCCAGCAGCCAGGGACTTGGACGGGGGAGAGAAAACGAGCAGTACTTC. It translates to CASSQGLGRGRENEQYF.

The V gene is TRBV11-2, the J gene TRBJ2-3; TRBD2 is a possible D gene (6 bases). The ends were cut back, 6 bases at V and 4 bases at J, with 8 bases in the middle. This CDR3 is built from 12 residues. Per germline, CDR1 SGHAT and CDR2 FQNNGV. The CDR3 region is CASRWEADTQYF. The CDR3 region has the DNA TGTGCCAGCAGGTGGGAGGCAGATACGCAGTATTTT. Full variable domain (remainder filled in from reference TRBV11-2 and TRBJ2-3): EAGVAQSPRYKIIEKRQSVAFWCNPISGHATLYWYQQILGQGPKLLIQFQNNGVVDDSQLPKDRFSAERLKGVDSTLKIQPAKLEDSAVYLCASRWEADTQYFGPGTRLTVL.

The chain recombines TRBV28 with TRBJ1-1, with 8 bases lining up with TRBD1. CDR1 and CDR2 from the germline V gene are MDHEN and SYDVKM. The J segment lost 6 bases and the V segment lost 3 bases, leaving 12 bases of the junction unmatched. This CDR3 is 16 amino acids long. The CDR3 sequence is CASSFPERTGMAEAFF. The CDR3, as DNA: TGTGCCAGCAGTTTCCCCGAGCGGACAGGGATGGCTGAAGCTTTCTTT.

The chain recombines TRBV6-1 with TRBJ1-5, with TRBD1 matching over 7 bases. The length of the CDR3 is 13 residues. CDR1 MNHNS and CDR2 SASEGT come from the germline V gene. After removal of 1 base from V and 7 bases from J, the junction contained 1 base not matched to a gene. CDR3 nucleotides: TGTGCCAGCAGTGAAGGACAGGGCCAGCCCCAGCATTTT. Residues: CASSEGQGQPQHF.

The chain links TRBV11-2 to TRBJ1-6; D may be TRBD1 (5 bases). V lost 1 base to trimming and J lost 9 bases, with 13 bases between them. The CDR3 runs to 15 residues. Germline CDR1 is SGHAT and CDR2 is FQNNGV. CDR3: CASSLGRVWGSPLHF. The CDR3 DNA follows: TGTGCCAGCAGCTTAGGCAGGGTTTGGGGTTCACCCCTCCACTTT.

This chain uses TRBV18 with TRBJ2-3; 8 bases match TRBD2. The CDR3 has 16 amino acids. The V gene's germline CDR1 is KGHSH and CDR2 LQKENI. V shed 4 bases and J 0 bases; nucleotides not matched to a gene: 6. This CDR3 reads CASSRQRGTSTDTQYF. CDR3 nucleotide sequence: TGTGCCAGCTCACGACAGCGGGGGACTAGCACAGATACGCAGTATTTT.

J is TRBJ2-3 and V is TRBV4-2; 9 bases fit TRBD2. The germline CDR1 and CDR2 sequences are LGHNA and YNFKEQ. The ends lost 1 base at V and 4 bases at J; junction bases unmatched: 9. CDR3 length: 17 amino acids. CDR3 in DNA: TGTGCCAGCAGCCAAGTAACCTCGGGACTAGCCCCAGATACGCAGTATTTT. This encodes CASSQVTSGLAPDTQYF.

The rearrangement uses TRBV5-4 and TRBJ2-1; 10 bases line up with TRBD2. J was trimmed by 0 bases and V by 8 bases; bases with no gene match: 2. The CDR3 is made up of 14 amino acids. Per germline, CDR1 SGHNT and CDR2 YYREEE (reference sequence). CDR3 region: CASKRGGSYNEQFF. As DNA, the CDR3 is TGTGCCAGTAAGCGGGGGGGCTCCTACAATGAGCAGTTCTTC.

The chain employs TRBV2 and TRBJ2-5; D possibly corresponds to TRBD2 (5 bases). V was shortened by 6 bases and J by 5 bases, with 10 bases between the two germline ends. The length of the CDR3 is 12 residues. Germline CDR1 reads SNHLY; CDR2 reads FYNNEI. The CDR3 sequence: CASSPERETQYF. CDR3 bases: TGTGCCAGCAGCCCTGAGCGGGAGACCCAGTACTTC. Drawing the rest from reference TRBV2 and TRBJ2-5, the complete variable domain is EPEVTQTPSHQVTQMGQEVILRCVPISNHLYFYWYRQILGQKVEFLVSFYNNEISEKSEIFDDQFSVERPDGSNFTLKIRSTKLEDSAMYFCASSPERETQYFGPGTRLLVL.

This chain connects TRBV7-6 to TRBJ2-5; the match to TRBD2 covers 11 bases. J was trimmed by 1 base and V by 5 bases; bases with no gene match: 6. The CDR3 is 16 amino acids. Germline V gene data show CDR1 as SGHVS and CDR2 as FNYEAQ. CDR3 nucleotides: TGTGCCAGCAGCAAGCTAGCGGGGGGTTCCCAAGAGACCCAGTACTTC. Its translation: CASSKLAGGSQETQYF.

The chain uses TRBV30 and TRBJ2-6; weak D call: TRBD1 (6 bases). Germline lookup yields CDR1 GTSNPN and CDR2 SVGIG (reference sequence). The CDR3 totals 16 residues. The V end was cut by 8 bases, the J end by 1 base, with 18 bases between. The CDR3 region is CAPTRGNESGANVLTF. The CDR3, as DNA: TGTGCCCCAACCAGGGGCAACGAGTCTGGGGCCAACGTCCTGACTTTC.

This clone was seen a handful of times. The chain's CDR3 is CASSLFLGQGGYEQYF. CDR3 DNA: TGTGCCAGCAGCCTATTCCTGGGACAGGGGGGCTACGAGCAGTACTTC. The chain uses TRBV14 and TRBJ2-7; 11 bases fit TRBD1. From germline, CDR1 is SGHDN and CDR2 FVKESK. The CDR3 is made up of 16 amino acids. The ends lost 4 bases at V and 3 bases at J; junction bases unmatched: 8. Combining the CDR3 with reference TRBV14 and TRBJ2-7 gives the whole variable domain EAGVTQFPSHSVIEKGQTVTLRCDPISGHDNLYWYRRVMGKEIKFLLHFVKESKQDESGMPNNRFLAERTGGTYSTLKVQPAELEDSGVYFCASSLFLGQGGYEQYFGPGTRLTVT.

The chain joins TRBV6-2 or TRBV6-3 to TRBJ2-1; a weak D match, TRBD2 (6 bases). There are 16 residues in the CDR3. V was cut by 5 bases and J by 0 bases, with 14 bases left in between. Germline values: CDR1 MNHEY, CDR2 SVGEGT. Here the CDR3 DNA reads TGTGCCAGCAGTGCGCGGGACGGGAGCTCCTACAATGAGCAGTTCTTC. It yields the protein CASSARDGSSYNEQFF.

This chain joins TRBV5-6 and TRBJ2-5; possible D gene TRBD2, 5 bases. V was shortened by 0 bases and J by 1 base, with 13 bases between the two germline ends. The length of the CDR3 is 16 residues. Per the germline V gene, CDR1 is SGHDT and CDR2 is YYEEEE. The CDR3 is CASSLGRRTTQETQYF. The DNA of the CDR3 is TGTGCCAGCAGCTTGGGCAGGAGGACCACCCAAGAGACCCAGTACTTC.

The table lists this clone with a few counts. Distinct nucleotide sequences in the sample also encode this CDR3. The rearrangement joins TRBV5-1 to TRBJ2-5; D might be TRBD1 (5 bases). The CDR3 runs 15 residues. Trimming shortened V by 1 base and J by 0 bases, and 10 bases separated the two germline ends. CDR1 is SGHRS and CDR2 is YFSETQ in the germline V gene. The CDR3, as DNA: TGCGCCAGCAGCTTGCAGGGAAGGTACCAAGAGACCCAGTACTTC. It codes for CASSLQGRYQETQYF.

The rearrangement joins TRBV7-3 to TRBJ1-1; D may be TRBD1 (6 bases). Looked up from germline, CDR1 is SGHTA and CDR2 is FQGTGA. The CDR3 contains 15 residues. V was trimmed by 4 bases and J by 2 bases, leaving 14 bases between them. CDR3 in amino acids: CASSYAGGRNTEAFF. DNA for the CDR3: TGTGCCAGCAGCTACGCGGGGGGGCGTAACACTGAAGCTTTCTTT.

This chain connects TRBV6-5 to TRBJ2-2, with D uncertain. Germline V gives CDR1 MNHEY, CDR2 SVGAGI. V lost 8 bases, J lost 6 bases, and 10 bases lay in between. The CDR3 is 12 amino acids. This CDR3 is CASLEESGELFF. The CDR3 coding sequence is TGTGCCAGCCTTGAGGAGTCCGGGGAGCTGTTTTTT.

The V and J genes are TRBV9 and TRBJ2-7; 7 nucleotides agree with TRBD1. CDR1 and CDR2 (germline): SGDLS, YYNGEE. This CDR3 spans 12 amino acids. The V gene end was trimmed by 3 bases and the J gene end by 3 bases; junction bases not matched to a gene: 0. CDR3 loop: CASSGDSYEQYF. In DNA, the CDR3 is TGTGCCAGCAGCGGGGACAGCTACGAGCAGTACTTC.

V and J are TRBV7-2 and TRBJ2-5; 8 nucleotides align to TRBD1. Trimming at V came to 5 bases and at J to 5 bases, leaving 4 bases not matched to a gene. The germline CDR1 and CDR2 sequences are SGHTA and FQGNSA. This CDR3 contains 13 residues. The CDR3 DNA is TGTGCCAGCAGCAGAAACAGGGGGGAGACCCAGTACTTC. It yields the protein CASSRNRGETQYF.

CDR3 residues: CSVEGGDRGTEAFF. The CDR3 DNA reads TGCAGCGTTGAAGGGGGTGACAGGGGAACTGAAGCTTTCTTT. The chain carries TRBV29-1 and TRBJ1-1; the match to TRBD1 covers 8 bases. This CDR3 spans 14 amino acids. From germline, CDR1 is SQVTM and CDR2 ANQGSEA. J lost 5 bases, V lost 1 base, and 6 bases had no gene match.

The genes are TRBV4-3 and TRBJ1-3; D uncertain. The germline CDR1 and CDR2 sequences are LGHNA and YSLEER. The CDR3 has 15 amino acids. Between the trimmed V and J ends, which lost 3 bases and 4 bases, there was a span of 13 bases. CDR3 DNA: TGCGCCAGCAGCCATCCTAGTGCCGGGGGAAACACCATATATTTT. Amino acids: CASSHPSAGGNTIYF.

The V call is TRBV4-3, the J call TRBJ1-6, with 10 bases matching TRBD1. Germline assignment: CDR1 LGHNA and CDR2 YSLEER. This CDR3 is built from 17 residues. The V gene end was trimmed by 0 bases and the J gene end by 9 bases; junction bases not matched to a gene: 8. The CDR3 DNA follows: TGCGCCAGCAGCCAAGATGTGGCCGGGACAGGGGCTTCACCCCTCCACTTT. It specifies CASSQDVAGTGASPLHF.

The chain is built from TRBV2 and TRBJ1-1, with 8 positions matching TRBD1. The V and J ends lost 6 bases and 1 base, in that order; junction bases with no gene match: 4. Germline assignment: CDR1 SNHLY and CDR2 FYNNEI. The length of the CDR3 is 14 residues. For the CDR3, the DNA is TGTGCCAGCAGAGGGACAGGCGGGAACACTGAAGCTTTCTTT. This gives the protein CASRGTGGNTEAFF.